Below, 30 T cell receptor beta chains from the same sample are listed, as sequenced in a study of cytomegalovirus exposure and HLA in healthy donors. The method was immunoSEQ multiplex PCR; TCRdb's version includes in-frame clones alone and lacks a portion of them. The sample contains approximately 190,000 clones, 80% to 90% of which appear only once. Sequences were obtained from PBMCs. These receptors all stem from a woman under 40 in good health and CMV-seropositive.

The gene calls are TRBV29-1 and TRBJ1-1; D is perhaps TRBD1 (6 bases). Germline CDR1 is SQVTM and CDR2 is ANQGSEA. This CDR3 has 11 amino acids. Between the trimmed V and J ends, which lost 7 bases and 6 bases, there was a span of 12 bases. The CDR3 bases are TGCAGCGCCTTTAGACAGGCTGAAGCTTTCTTT. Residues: CSAFRQAEAFF. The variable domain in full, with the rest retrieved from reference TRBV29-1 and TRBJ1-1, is SAVISQKPSRDICQRGTSLTIQCQVDSQVTMMFWYRQQPGQSLTLIATANQGSEATYESGFVIDKFPISRPNLTFSTLTVSNMSPEDSSIYLCSAFRQAEAFFGQGTRLTVV.

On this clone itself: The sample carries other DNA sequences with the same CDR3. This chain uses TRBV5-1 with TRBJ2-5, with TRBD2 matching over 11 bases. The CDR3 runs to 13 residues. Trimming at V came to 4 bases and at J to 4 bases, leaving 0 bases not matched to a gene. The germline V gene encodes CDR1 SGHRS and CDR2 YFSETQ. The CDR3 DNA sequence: TGCGCCAGCAGCCTAGCGGGAGGAGAGACCCAGTACTTC. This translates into CASSLAGGETQYF.

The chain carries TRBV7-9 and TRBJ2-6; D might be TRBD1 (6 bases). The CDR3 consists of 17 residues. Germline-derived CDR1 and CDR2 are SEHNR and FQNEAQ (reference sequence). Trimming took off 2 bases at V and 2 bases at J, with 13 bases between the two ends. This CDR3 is CASSLYLGAAGANVLTF. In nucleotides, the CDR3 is TGTGCCAGCAGCTTATACCTGGGGGCAGCTGGGGCCAACGTCCTGACTTTC.

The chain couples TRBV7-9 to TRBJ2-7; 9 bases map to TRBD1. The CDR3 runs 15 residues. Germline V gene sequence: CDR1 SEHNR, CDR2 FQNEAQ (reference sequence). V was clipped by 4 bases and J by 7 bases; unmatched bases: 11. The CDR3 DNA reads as TGTGCCAGCAGCTCTCCCGGGACAGGGAGAGGAGAGCAGTACTTC. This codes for CASSSPGTGRGEQYF.

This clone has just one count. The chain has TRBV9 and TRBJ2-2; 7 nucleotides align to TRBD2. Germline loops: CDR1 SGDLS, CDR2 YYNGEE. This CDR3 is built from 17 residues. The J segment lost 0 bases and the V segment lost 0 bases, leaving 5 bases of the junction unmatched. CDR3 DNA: TGTGCCAGCAGCGTAGGACTGGGGAGGGCGAACACCGGGGAGCTGTTTTTT. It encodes CASSVGLGRANTGELFF.

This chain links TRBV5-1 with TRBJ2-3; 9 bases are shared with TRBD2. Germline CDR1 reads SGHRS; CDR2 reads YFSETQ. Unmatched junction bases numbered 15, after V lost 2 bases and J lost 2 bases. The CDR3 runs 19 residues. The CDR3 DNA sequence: TGCGCCAGCAGCTTTCCAAACCTCCCTAGCGGGACCAACACAGATACGCAGTATTTT. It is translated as CASSFPNLPSGTNTDTQYF.

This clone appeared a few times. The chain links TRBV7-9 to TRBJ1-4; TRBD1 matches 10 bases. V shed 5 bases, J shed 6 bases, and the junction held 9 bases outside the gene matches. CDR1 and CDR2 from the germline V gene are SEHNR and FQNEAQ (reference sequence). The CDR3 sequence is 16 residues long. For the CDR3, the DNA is TGTGCCAGCAGCCACGGTACGGGGACAGGGGATGAAAAACTGTTTTTT. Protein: CASSHGTGTGDEKLFF.

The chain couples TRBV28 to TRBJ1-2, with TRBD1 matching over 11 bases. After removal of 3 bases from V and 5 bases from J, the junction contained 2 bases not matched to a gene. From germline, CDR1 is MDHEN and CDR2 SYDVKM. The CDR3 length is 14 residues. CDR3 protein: CASSLGDRGYGYTF. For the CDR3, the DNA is TGTGCCAGCAGTTTGGGGGACAGGGGGTATGGCTACACCTTC.

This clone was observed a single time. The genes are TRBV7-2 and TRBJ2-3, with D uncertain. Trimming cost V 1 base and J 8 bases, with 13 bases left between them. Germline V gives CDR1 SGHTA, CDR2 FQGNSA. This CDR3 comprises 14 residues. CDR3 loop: CASSLEFFAATQYF. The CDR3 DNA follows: TGTGCCAGCAGCTTAGAGTTTTTTGCGGCTACGCAGTATTTT.

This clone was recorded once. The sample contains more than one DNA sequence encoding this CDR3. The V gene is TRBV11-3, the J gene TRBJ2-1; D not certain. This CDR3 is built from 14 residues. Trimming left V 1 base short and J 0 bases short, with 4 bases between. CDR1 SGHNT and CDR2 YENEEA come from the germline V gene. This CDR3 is CASSLASSYNEQFF. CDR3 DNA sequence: TGTGCCAGCAGCTTAGCCAGCTCCTACAATGAGCAGTTCTTC.

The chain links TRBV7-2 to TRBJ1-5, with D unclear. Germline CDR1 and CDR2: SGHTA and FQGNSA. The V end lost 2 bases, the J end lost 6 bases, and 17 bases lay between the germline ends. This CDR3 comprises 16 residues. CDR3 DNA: TGTGCCAGCAGCTTATCGGTCCGGGGTTTTGGTCAGCCCCAGCATTTT. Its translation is CASSLSVRGFGQPQHF.

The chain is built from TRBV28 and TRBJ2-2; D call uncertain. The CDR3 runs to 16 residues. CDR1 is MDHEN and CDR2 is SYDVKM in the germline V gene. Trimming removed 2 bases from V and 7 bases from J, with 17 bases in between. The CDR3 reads CASSLEAALNLGELFF. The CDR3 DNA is TGTGCCAGCAGTTTAGAGGCAGCACTGAACCTCGGGGAGCTGTTTTTT.

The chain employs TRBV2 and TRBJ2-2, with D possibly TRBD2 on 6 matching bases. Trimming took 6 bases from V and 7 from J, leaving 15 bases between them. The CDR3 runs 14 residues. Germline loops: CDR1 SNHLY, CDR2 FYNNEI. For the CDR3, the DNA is TGTGCCAGCAGCCCTCGGCGGGGAGGCGGGGAGCTGTTTTTT. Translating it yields CASSPRRGGGELFF.

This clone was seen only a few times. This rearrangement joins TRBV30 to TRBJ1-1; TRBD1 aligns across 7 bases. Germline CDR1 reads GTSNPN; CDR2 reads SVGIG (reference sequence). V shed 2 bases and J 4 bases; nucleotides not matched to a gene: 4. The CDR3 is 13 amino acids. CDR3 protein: CAWSRQGSTEAFF. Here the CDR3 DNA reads TGTGCCTGGAGTCGACAGGGAAGCACTGAAGCTTTCTTT.

The CDR3 loop reads CASSLATSGRDEQFF. CDR3 sequence (DNA): TGTGCCAGCAGCTTGGCTACTAGCGGGAGGGATGAGCAGTTCTTC. The chain couples TRBV5-4 to TRBJ2-1; 13 bases match TRBD2. Germline V lookup: CDR1 SGHNT, CDR2 YYREEE (reference sequence). With V trimmed by 0 bases and J by 8 bases, 2 bases remained unmatched. The CDR3 is 15 residues long.

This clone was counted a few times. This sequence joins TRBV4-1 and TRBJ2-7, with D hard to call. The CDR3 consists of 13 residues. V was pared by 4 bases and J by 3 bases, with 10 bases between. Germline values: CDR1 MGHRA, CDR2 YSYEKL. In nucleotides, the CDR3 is TGCGCCAGCAGCCTTTCTGGCTTCTACGAGCAGTACTTC. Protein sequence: CASSLSGFYEQYF.

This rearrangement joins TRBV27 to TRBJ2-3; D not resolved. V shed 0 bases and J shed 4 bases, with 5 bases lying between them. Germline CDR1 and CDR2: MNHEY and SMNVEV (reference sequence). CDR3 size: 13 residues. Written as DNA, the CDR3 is TGTGCCAGCAGTTTATCCACATCAGATACGCAGTATTTT. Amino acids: CASSLSTSDTQYF.

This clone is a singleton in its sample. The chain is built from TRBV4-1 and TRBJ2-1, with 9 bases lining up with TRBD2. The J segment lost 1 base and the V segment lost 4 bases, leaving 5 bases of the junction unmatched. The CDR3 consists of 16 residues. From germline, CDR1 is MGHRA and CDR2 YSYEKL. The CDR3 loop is CASSRKTSGSYNEQFF. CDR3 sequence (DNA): TGCGCCAGCAGCCGAAAGACTAGCGGTTCCTACAATGAGCAGTTCTTC.

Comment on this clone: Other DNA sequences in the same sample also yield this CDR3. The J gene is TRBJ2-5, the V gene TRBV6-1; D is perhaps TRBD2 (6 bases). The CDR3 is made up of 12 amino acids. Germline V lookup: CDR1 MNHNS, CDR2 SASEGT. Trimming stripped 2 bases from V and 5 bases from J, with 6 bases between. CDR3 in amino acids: CASSERGETQYF. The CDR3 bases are TGTGCCAGCAGTGAACGGGGGGAGACCCAGTACTTC.

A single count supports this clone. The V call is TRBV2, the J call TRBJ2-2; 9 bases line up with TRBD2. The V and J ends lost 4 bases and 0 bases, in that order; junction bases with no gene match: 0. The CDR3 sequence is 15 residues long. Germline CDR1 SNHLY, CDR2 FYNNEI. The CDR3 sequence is CASSGLAANTGELFF. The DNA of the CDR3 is TGTGCCAGCAGTGGACTAGCGGCGAACACCGGGGAGCTGTTTTTT.

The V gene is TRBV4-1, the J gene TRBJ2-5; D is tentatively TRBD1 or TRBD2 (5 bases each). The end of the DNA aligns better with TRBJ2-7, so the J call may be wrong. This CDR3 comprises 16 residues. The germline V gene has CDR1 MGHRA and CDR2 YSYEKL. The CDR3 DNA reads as TGCGCCAGCAGCCAAGTACCGGTTGGGGGCTCCTACGAGCAGTACTTC. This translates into CASSQVPVGGSYEQYF.

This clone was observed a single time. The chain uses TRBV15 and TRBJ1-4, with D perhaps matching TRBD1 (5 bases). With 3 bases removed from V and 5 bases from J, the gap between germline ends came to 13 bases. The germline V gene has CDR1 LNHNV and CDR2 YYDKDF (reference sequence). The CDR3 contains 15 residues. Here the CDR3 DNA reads TGTGCCACCAGCAGTTTTAAAGGGGTGAATGAAAAACTGTTTTTT. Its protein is CATSSFKGVNEKLFF.

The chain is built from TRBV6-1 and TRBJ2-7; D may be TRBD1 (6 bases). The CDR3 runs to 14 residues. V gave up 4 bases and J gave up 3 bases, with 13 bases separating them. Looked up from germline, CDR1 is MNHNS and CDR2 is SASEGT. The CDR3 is CASSVGGRGYEQYF. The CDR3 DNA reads TGTGCCAGCAGTGTTGGCGGCAGGGGCTACGAGCAGTACTTC.

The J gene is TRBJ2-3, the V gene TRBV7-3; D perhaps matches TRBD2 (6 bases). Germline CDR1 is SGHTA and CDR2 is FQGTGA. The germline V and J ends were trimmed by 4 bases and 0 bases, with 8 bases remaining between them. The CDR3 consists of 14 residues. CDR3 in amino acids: CASSSSGSTDTQYF. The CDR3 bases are TGTGCCAGCAGCTCGAGCGGGAGCACAGATACGCAGTATTTT.

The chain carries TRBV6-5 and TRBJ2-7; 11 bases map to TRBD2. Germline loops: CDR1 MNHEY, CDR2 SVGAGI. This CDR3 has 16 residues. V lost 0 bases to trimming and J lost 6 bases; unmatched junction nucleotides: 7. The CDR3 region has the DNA TGTGCCAGCAGTTACTCGATCACTAGCGGGAGCAGCGAGCAGTACTTC. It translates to CASSYSITSGSSEQYF.

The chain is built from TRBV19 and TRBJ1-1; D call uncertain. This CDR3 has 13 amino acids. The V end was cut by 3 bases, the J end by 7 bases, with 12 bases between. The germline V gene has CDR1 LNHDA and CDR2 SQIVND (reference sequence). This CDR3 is CASSIQFRGEAFF. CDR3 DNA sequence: TGTGCCAGTAGTATTCAATTCCGGGGTGAAGCTTTCTTT.

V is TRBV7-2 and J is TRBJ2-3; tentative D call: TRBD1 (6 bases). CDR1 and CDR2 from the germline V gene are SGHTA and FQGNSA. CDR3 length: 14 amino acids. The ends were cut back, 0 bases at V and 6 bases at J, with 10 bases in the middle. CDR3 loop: CASSLARGRDTQYF. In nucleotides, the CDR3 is TGTGCCAGCAGCTTAGCCAGGGGCCGGGATACGCAGTATTTT.

CDR3 bases: TGCAGCGTTGAGATGGTGGGGGGGAATGAGCAGTTCTTC. It is translated as CSVEMVGGNEQFF. This chain uses TRBV29-1 with TRBJ2-1, with TRBD2 matching over 7 bases. Germline V gene sequence: CDR1 SQVTM, CDR2 ANQGSEA. The ends lost 3 bases at V and 7 bases at J; junction bases unmatched: 6. The CDR3 is 13 amino acids.

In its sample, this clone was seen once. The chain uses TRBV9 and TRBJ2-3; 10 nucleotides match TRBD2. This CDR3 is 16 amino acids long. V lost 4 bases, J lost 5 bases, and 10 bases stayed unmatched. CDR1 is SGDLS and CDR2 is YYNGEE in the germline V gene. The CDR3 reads CASSLPLAGVGDTQYF. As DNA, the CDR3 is TGTGCCAGCAGCCTACCTCTAGCGGGAGTTGGAGATACGCAGTATTTT.

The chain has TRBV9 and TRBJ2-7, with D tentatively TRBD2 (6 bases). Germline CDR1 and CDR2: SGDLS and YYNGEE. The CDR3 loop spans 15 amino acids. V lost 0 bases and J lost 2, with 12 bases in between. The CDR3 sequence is CASSVDPGVAYEQYF. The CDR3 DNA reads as TGTGCCAGCAGCGTAGATCCGGGAGTTGCCTACGAGCAGTACTTC.